This TCR beta chain was documented in a study of spatial heterogeneity in lung cancer. TCR cDNA molecules were tagged individually, and each one carried a unique molecular identifier. From the 5' RACE reads, TCRdb called clonotypes with MiXCR, one entry per CDR3 protein. The data contain about 40,000 distinct CDR3 sequences, less than 5.5% of them singletons. The CDR3 spans 17 residues. Germline V gene data show CDR1 as SGHNT and CDR2 as YYREEE (reference sequence). The V end was cut by 0 bases, the J end by 2 bases, with 17 bases between. Time point described: sample taken at primary tumor resection. Whole RNA came from tumor, nontumor lung or frozen PBMC and was sequenced without being sorted. Points on this clonotype: What it binds is unknown.

Study-level findings and limits: Blood showed ubiquitous tumor TCRs more often at resection than at routine follow-up.

This specimen consisted of PBMCs, obtained at surgery. The chain uses TRBV5-4 and TRBJ1-2, with D hard to call. The receptor's source is a female donor with early-stage non-small cell lung cancer. The CDR3 sequence is CASSLGQDYRFNYGYTF. The CDR3 coding sequence is TGTGCCAGCAGCTTGGGCCAGGATTATCGTTTCAACTATGGCTACACCTTC.